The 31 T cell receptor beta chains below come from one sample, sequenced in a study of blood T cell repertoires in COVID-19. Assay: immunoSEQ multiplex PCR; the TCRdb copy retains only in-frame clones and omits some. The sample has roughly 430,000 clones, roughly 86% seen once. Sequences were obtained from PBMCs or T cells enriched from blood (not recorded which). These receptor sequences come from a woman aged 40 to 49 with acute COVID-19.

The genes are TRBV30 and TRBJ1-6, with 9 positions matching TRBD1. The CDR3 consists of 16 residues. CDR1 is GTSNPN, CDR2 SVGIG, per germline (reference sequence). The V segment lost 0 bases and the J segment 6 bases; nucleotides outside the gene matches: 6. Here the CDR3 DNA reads TGTGCCTGGAGTGTACCCCTGGGACAGGGTAATTCACCCCTCCACTTT. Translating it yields CAWSVPLGQGNSPLHF.

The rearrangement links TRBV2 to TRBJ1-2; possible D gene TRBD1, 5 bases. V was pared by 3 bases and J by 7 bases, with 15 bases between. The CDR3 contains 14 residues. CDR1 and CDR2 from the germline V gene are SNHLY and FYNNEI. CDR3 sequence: CASSESRTGSGYTF. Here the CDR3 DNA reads TGTGCCAGCAGTGAGTCTCGAACAGGTAGTGGCTACACCTTC.

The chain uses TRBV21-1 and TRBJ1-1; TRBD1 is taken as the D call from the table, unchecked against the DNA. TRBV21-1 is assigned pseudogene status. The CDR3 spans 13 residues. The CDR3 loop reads CASSRGQGVEAFF. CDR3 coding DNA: TGTGCCAGCAGCCGTGGACAGGGAGTCGAAGCTTTCTTT.

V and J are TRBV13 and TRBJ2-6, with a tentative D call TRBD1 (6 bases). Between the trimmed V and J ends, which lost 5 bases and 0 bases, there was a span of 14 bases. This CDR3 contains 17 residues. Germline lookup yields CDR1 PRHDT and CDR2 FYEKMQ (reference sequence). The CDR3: CASSPTGHFSGANVLTF. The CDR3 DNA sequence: TGTGCCAGCAGCCCTACGGGACACTTCTCTGGGGCCAACGTCCTGACTTTC.

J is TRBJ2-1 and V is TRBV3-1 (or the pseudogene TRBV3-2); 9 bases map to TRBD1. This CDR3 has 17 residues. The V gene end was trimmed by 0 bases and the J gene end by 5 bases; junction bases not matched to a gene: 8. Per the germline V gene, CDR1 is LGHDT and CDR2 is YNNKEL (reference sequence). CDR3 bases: TGTGCCAGCAGCCAAGAAACGACTAGGACAGGGGACAATGAGCAGTTCTTC. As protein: CASSQETTRTGDNEQFF.

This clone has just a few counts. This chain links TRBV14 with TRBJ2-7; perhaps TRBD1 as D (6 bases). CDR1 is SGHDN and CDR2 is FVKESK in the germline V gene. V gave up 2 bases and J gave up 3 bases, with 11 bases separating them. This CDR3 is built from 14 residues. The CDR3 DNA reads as TGTGCCAGCAGCCAACAGGGGTTGGGCTACGAGCAGTACTTC. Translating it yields CASSQQGLGYEQYF. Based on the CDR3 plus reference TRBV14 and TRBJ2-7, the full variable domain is EAGVTQFPSHSVIEKGQTVTLRCDPISGHDNLYWYRRVMGKEIKFLLHFVKESKQDESGMPNNRFLAERTGGTYSTLKVQPAELEDSGVYFCASSQQGLGYEQYFGPGTRLTVT.

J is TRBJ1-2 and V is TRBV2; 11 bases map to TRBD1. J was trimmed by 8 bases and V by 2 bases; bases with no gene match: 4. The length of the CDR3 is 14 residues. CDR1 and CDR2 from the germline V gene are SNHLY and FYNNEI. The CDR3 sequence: CASSEFGTGGGYTF. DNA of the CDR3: TGTGCCAGCAGTGAATTCGGGACAGGGGGAGGCTACACCTTC.

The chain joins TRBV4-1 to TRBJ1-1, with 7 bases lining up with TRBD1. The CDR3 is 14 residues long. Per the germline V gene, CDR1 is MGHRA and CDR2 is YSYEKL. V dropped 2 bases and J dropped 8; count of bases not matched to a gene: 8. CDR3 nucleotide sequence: TGCGCCAGCAGCCAAACCGGGACAGTTAAAGAAGCTTTCTTT. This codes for CASSQTGTVKEAFF.

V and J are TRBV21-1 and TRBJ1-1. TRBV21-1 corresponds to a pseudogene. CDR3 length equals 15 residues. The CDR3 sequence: CASSKVVRWNTEAFF. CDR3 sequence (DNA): TGTGCCAGCAGCAAAGTGGTGAGGTGGAACACTGAAGCTTTCTTT.

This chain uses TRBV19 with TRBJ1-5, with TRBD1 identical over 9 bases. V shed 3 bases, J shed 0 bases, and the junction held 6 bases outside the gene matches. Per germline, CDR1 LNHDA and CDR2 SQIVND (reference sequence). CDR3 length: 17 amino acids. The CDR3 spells CASSITGTGNSNQPQHF. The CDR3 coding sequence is TGTGCCAGTAGTATTACCGGGACAGGGAATAGCAATCAGCCCCAGCATTTT.

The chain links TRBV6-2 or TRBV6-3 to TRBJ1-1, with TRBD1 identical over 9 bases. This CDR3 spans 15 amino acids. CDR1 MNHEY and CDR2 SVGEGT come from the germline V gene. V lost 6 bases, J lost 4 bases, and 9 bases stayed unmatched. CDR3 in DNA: TGTGCCAGCAGCTCAACGACAGGGGGTTCCACTGAAGCTTTCTTT. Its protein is CASSSTTGGSTEAFF.

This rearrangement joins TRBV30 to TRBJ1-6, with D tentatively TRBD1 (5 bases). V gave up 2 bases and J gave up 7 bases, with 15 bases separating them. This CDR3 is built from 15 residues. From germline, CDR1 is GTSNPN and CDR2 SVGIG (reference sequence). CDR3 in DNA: TGTGCCTGGAGTATAGGGGCGGTCGGCAATTCACCCCTCCACTTT. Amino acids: CAWSIGAVGNSPLHF.

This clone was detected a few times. CDR3 region: CASTSDHRGYGYTF. The CDR3 coding sequence is TGTGCCAGCACTTCGGACCACAGGGGATATGGCTACACCTTC. V is TRBV21-1 and J is TRBJ1-2; the table's TRBD1 call for D was not verified on the DNA. TRBV21-1 is assigned pseudogene status. The CDR3 runs 14 residues.

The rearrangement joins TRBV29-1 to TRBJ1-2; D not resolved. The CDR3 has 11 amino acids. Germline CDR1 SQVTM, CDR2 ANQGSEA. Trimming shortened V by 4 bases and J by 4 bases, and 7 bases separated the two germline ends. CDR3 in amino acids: CSVAFSYGYTF. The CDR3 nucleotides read TGCAGCGTTGCTTTCAGCTATGGCTACACCTTC.

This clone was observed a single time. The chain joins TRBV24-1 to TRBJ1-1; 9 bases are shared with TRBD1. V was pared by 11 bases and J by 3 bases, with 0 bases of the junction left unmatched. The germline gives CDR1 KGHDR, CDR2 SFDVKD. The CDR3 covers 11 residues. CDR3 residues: CARQGDTEAFF. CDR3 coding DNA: TGTGCCAGACAGGGGGACACTGAAGCTTTCTTT.

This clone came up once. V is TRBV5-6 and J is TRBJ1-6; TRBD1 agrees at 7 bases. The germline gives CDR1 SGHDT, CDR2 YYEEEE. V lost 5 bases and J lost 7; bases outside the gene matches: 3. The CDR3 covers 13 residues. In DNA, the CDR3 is TGTGCCAGCAGACTGGACAGGAATTCACCCCTCCACTTT. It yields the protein CASRLDRNSPLHF.

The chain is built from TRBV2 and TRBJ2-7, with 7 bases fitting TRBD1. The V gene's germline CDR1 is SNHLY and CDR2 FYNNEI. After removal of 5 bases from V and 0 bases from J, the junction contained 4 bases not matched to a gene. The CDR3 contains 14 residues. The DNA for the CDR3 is TGTGCCAGCAGTCAGGACAGGAGCTCCTACGAGCAGTACTTC. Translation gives CASSQDRSSYEQYF.

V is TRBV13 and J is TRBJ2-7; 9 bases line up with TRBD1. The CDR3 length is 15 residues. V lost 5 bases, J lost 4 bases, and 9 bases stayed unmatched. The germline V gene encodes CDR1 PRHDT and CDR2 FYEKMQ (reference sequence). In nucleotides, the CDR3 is TGTGCCAGCAGCCCCGGCCAGGGACAGGGTTACGAGCAGTACTTC. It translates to CASSPGQGQGYEQYF.

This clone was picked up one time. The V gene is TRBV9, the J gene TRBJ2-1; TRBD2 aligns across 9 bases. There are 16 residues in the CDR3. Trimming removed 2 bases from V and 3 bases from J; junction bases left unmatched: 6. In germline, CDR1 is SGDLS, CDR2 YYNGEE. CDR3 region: CASSVSGGGGYNEQFF. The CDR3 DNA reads TGTGCCAGCAGCGTGTCCGGCGGGGGGGGCTACAATGAGCAGTTCTTC.

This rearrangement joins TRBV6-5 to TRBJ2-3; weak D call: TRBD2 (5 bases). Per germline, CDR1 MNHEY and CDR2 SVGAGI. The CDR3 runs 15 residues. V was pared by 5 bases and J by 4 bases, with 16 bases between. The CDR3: CASSQWTSSSDTQYF. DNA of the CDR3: TGTGCCAGCAGTCAATGGACTTCGAGCTCAGATACGCAGTATTTT.

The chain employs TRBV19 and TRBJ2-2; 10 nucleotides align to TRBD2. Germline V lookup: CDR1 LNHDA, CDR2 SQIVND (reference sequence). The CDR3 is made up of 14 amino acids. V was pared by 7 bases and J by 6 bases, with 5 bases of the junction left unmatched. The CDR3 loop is CASNSGGEAGELFF. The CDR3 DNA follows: TGTGCCAGTAACAGCGGGGGGGAGGCCGGGGAGCTGTTTTTT.

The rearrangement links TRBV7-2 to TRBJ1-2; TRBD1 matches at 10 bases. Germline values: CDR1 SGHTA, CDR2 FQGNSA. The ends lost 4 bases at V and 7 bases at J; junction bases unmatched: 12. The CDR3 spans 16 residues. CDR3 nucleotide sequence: TGTGCCAGCAGCTCCATCCCGGGACAGGGGTTTAGTGGCTACACCTTC. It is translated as CASSSIPGQGFSGYTF.

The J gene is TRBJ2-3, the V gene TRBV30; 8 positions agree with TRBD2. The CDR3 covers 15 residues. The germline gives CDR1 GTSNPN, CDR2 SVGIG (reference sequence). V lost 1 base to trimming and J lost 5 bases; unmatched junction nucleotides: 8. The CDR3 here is CAWSAPGGRRDTQYF. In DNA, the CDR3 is TGTGCCTGGAGTGCACCGGGGGGGCGTAGAGATACGCAGTATTTT.

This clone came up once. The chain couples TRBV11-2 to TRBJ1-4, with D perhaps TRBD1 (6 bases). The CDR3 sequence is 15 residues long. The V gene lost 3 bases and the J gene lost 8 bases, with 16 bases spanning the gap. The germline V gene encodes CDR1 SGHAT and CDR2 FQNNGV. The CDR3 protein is CASSFRAGESEKLFF. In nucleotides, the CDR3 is TGTGCCAGCAGCTTCCGGGCAGGGGAATCGGAAAAACTGTTTTTT.

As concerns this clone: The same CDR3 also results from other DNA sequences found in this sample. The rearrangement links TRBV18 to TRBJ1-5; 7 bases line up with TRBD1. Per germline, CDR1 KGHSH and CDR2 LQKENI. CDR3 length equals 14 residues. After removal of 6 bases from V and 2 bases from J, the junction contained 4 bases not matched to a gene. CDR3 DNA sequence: TGTGCCAGCTCCCCCGGGACAGGCAATCAGCCCCAGCATTTT. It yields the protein CASSPGTGNQPQHF.

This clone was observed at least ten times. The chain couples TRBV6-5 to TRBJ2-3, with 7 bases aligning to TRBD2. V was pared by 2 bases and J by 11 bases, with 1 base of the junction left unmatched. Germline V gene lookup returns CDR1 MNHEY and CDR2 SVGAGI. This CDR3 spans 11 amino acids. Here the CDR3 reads CASSYGGGQYF. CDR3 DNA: TGTGCCAGCAGTTACGGCGGGGGGCAGTATTTT.

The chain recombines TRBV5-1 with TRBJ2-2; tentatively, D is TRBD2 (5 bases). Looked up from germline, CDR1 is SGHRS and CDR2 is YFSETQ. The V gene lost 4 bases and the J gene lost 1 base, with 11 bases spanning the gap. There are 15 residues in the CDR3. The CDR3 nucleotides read TGCGCCAGCAGCCGTTGGACTGGGAACACCGGGGAGCTGTTTTTT. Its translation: CASSRWTGNTGELFF.

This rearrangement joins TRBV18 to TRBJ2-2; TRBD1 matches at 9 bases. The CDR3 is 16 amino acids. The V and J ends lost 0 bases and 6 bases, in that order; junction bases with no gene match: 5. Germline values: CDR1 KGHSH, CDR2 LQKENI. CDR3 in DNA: TGTGCCAGCTCACCACCGACAGGGGGTAACGCCGGGGAGCTGTTTTTT. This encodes CASSPPTGGNAGELFF.

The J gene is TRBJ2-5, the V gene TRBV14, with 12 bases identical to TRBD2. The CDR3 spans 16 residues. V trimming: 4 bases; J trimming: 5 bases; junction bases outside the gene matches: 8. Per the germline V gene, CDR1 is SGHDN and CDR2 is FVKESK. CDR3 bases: TGTGCCAGCAGCCCCCGACTAGCGGGGGCGTTGGAGACCCAGTACTTC. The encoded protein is CASSPRLAGALETQYF.

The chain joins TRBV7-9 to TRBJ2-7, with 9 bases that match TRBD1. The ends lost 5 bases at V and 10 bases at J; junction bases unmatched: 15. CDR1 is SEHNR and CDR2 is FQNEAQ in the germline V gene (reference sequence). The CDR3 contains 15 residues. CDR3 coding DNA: TGTGCCAGCAGCCCCCCCGGGACAGGGCTTGTACTCCAGTACTTC. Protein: CASSPPGTGLVLQYF.

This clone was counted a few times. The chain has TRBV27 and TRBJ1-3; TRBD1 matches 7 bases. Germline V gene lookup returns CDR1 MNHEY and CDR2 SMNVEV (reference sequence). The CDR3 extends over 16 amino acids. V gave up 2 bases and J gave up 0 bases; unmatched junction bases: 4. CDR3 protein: CASSLSPGGSGNTIYF. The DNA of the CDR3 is TGTGCCAGCAGTTTAAGTCCAGGGGGCTCTGGAAACACCATATATTTT.